The 25 T cell receptor beta chains below all came from one sample that was sequenced in a study of technical replicates of blood from several donors. Clones were sequenced by immunoSEQ multiplex PCR, and TCRdb holds only the in-frame ones, with some missing. The sample lists about 56,000 clones; 85% to 95% were seen once. The sequenced sample was PBMCs. These receptors were collected from a human donor in good health. Some clones in this sample may be carry-over from other donors' samples.

V is TRBV7-2 and J is TRBJ1-4; D ambiguous. V gave up 1 base and J gave up 8 bases, with 14 bases separating them. Germline V gene lookup returns CDR1 SGHTA and CDR2 FQGNSA. This CDR3 is built from 15 residues. The chain's CDR3 is CASSLVGTGWEKLFF. CDR3 nucleotide sequence: TGTGCCAGCAGCTTAGTAGGAACGGGGTGGGAAAAACTGTTTTTT.

In this sample, this clone turned up once. The V gene is TRBV30, the J gene TRBJ2-5; D may be TRBD2 (5 bases). Germline V gene lookup returns CDR1 GTSNPN and CDR2 SVGIG (reference sequence). Trimming stripped 3 bases from V and 1 base from J, with 15 bases between. There are 15 residues in the CDR3. The CDR3 loop reads CAWSRLGGPQETQYF. DNA for the CDR3: TGTGCCTGGAGCCGTCTCGGCGGGCCCCAAGAGACCCAGTACTTC. Complete variable domain (other parts from reference TRBV30 and TRBJ2-5): SQTIHQWPATLVQPVGSPLSLECTVEGTSNPNLYWYRQAAGRGLQLLFYSVGIGQISSEVPQNLSASRPQDRQFILSSKKLLLSDSGFYLCAWSRLGGPQETQYFGPGTRLLVL.

The chain links TRBV5-1 to TRBJ2-1, with a possible D match to TRBD2 (5 bases). This CDR3 region has 14 residues. CDR1 is SGHRS and CDR2 is YFSETQ in the germline V gene. V was clipped by 1 base and J by 7 bases, with 12 bases between them. The CDR3 nucleotides are TGCGCCAGCAGCTTGTTGTCGGTAGCGAATGAGCAGTTCTTC. Translated, it gives CASSLLSVANEQFF.

The chain couples TRBV4-2 to TRBJ1-4; D possibly corresponds to TRBD1 (5 bases). The V end lost 2 bases, the J end lost 10 bases, and 17 bases lay between the germline ends. The CDR3 runs 15 residues. Germline V lookup: CDR1 LGHNA, CDR2 YNFKEQ. The CDR3 is CASSQPGSGLVKLFF. Written as DNA, the CDR3 is TGTGCCAGCAGCCAACCCGGTTCAGGGTTAGTAAAACTGTTTTTT.

This rearrangement joins TRBV2 to TRBJ2-2; D not resolved. The germline CDR1 and CDR2 sequences are SNHLY and FYNNEI. The CDR3 totals 13 residues. Trimming cost V 7 bases and J 1 base, with 7 bases left between them. The CDR3 sequence: CASTPENTGELFF. CDR3 DNA: TGTGCCAGCACCCCAGAGAACACCGGGGAGCTGTTTTTT.

The rearrangement joins TRBV4-1 to TRBJ1-1, with D uncertain. The germline CDR1 and CDR2 sequences are MGHRA and YSYEKL. The germline V and J ends were trimmed by 1 base and 6 bases, with 15 bases remaining between them. The CDR3 runs to 15 residues. The chain's CDR3 is CASSQGAVGNAEAFF. CDR3 DNA: TGCGCCAGCAGCCAAGGCGCGGTAGGCAACGCTGAAGCTTTCTTT.

The rearrangement uses TRBV4-3 and TRBJ2-7, with a weak D call TRBD1 (6 bases). The CDR3 length is 16 residues. V lost 1 base and J lost 2, with 15 bases in between. Germline V gene lookup returns CDR1 LGHNA and CDR2 YSLEER. As DNA, the CDR3 is TGCGCCAGCAGCCAAGTCCTCGGGACAAAAACCTACGAGCAGTACTTC. Encoded protein: CASSQVLGTKTYEQYF.

The chain combines TRBV5-4 with TRBJ2-7; 10 nucleotides match TRBD2. Trimming cost V 0 bases and J 4 bases; bases outside gene matches: 4. CDR1 and CDR2 (germline): SGHNT, YYREEE (reference sequence). This CDR3 is 15 amino acids long. This CDR3 is CASSLGFSGGYEQYF. DNA for the CDR3: TGTGCCAGCAGCTTGGGGTTTAGCGGGGGGTACGAGCAGTACTTC.

The CDR3 region is CASSVGGEQYF. The DNA for the CDR3 is TGTGCCAGCAGTGTGGGAGGCGAGCAGTACTTC. V gene TRBV2 combines with J gene TRBJ2-7; TRBD2 might be the D (6 bases). The CDR3 loop spans 11 amino acids. Trimming cost V 4 bases and J 6 bases, with 7 bases left between them. The germline CDR1 and CDR2 sequences are SNHLY and FYNNEI.

The rearrangement links TRBV14 to TRBJ2-5; the D gene is possibly TRBD1 (5 bases). Trimming left V 1 base short and J 7 bases short, with 16 bases between. The CDR3 extends over 15 amino acids. Per germline, CDR1 SGHDN and CDR2 FVKESK. The chain's CDR3 is CASSQVGQGRGTQYF. CDR3 DNA sequence: TGTGCCAGCAGCCAAGTCGGCCAGGGTAGAGGGACCCAGTACTTC.

The chain joins TRBV18 to TRBJ1-2; TRBD1 is a possible D gene (6 bases). CDR1 and CDR2 from the germline V gene are KGHSH and LQKENI. V gave up 5 bases and J gave up 4 bases, with 17 bases separating them. The length of the CDR3 is 15 residues. The CDR3 protein is CASSENRRDTYGYTF. The CDR3 DNA reads as TGTGCCAGCTCAGAAAACCGCCGGGACACCTATGGCTACACCTTC. Complete variable domain (other parts from reference TRBV18 and TRBJ1-2): NAGVMQNPRHLVRRRGQEARLRCSPMKGHSHVYWYRQLPEEGLKFMVYLQKENIIDESGMPKERFSAEFPKEGPSILRIQQVVRGDSAAYFCASSENRRDTYGYTFGSGTRLTVV.

The chain recombines TRBV18 with TRBJ2-1; tentatively, D is TRBD1 (7 bases). The ends were cut back, 1 base at V and 9 bases at J, with 13 bases in the middle. The CDR3 is 14 amino acids. Germline CDR1 KGHSH, CDR2 LQKENI. The CDR3 nucleotides are TGTGCCAGCTCACCACGGAGGGGGCAGGGTGAGCAGTTCTTC. Amino acid sequence: CASSPRRGQGEQFF.

The chain is built from TRBV5-1 and TRBJ2-2, with 7 bases matching TRBD2. Unmatched junction bases numbered 5, after V lost 0 bases and J lost 3 bases. CDR3 length equals 16 residues. Germline V gives CDR1 SGHRS, CDR2 YFSETQ. This CDR3 reads CASSLGASGYTGELFF. CDR3 sequence (DNA): TGCGCCAGCAGCTTGGGGGCTAGCGGTTACACCGGGGAGCTGTTTTTT.

The chain combines TRBV12-5 with TRBJ1-6; D perhaps matches TRBD1 (5 bases). Trimming took off 3 bases at V and 9 bases at J, with 12 bases between the two ends. This CDR3 region has 14 residues. Germline V CDR1 and CDR2: LGHNT, FRNRAP. CDR3 region: CASGFAPGASPLHF. The CDR3, as DNA: TGTGCTAGTGGTTTTGCTCCTGGGGCTTCACCCCTCCACTTT. Supplemented by reference TRBV12-5 and TRBJ1-6, the full variable domain reads DARVTQTPRHKVTEMGQEVTMRCQPILGHNTVFWYRQTMMQGLELLAYFRNRAPLDDSGMPKDRFSAEMPDATLATLKIQPSEPRDSAVYFCASGFAPGASPLHFGNGTRLTVT.

This chain joins TRBV10-3 and TRBJ2-1; D not certain. Trimming pared 3 bases from V and 5 bases from J, leaving 8 bases between. In germline, CDR1 is ENHRY, CDR2 SYGVKD. This CDR3 contains 13 residues. CDR3 protein: CAISDVGHNEQFF. The CDR3 DNA follows: TGTGCCATCAGTGATGTCGGTCACAATGAGCAGTTCTTC.

J is TRBJ2-1 and V is TRBV4-2, with 9 bases matching TRBD2. This CDR3 is 15 amino acids long. The V and J ends lost 4 bases and 3 bases, in that order; junction bases with no gene match: 4. Germline V gene sequence: CDR1 LGHNA, CDR2 YNFKEQ. The CDR3 is CASSRQREDYNEQFF. CDR3 coding DNA: TGTGCCAGCAGCCGGCAGCGGGAGGACTACAATGAGCAGTTCTTC.

The CDR3 DNA sequence: TGTGCCAGCAGCCGAAGCGGGGGACCCTACAATGAGCAGTTCTTC. Translating it yields CASSRSGGPYNEQFF. The chain couples TRBV14 to TRBJ2-1, with TRBD2 identical over 8 bases. The CDR3 totals 15 residues. V dropped 4 bases and J dropped 2; count of bases not matched to a gene: 4. In germline, CDR1 is SGHDN, CDR2 FVKESK.

V is TRBV6-5 and J is TRBJ2-2, with 10 bases fitting TRBD1. Germline assignment: CDR1 MNHEY and CDR2 SVGAGI. The length of the CDR3 is 16 residues. With 1 base clipped from V and 5 bases from J, the junction kept 4 bases outside the gene matches. The CDR3 region has the DNA TGTGCCAGCAGTTACTGGACAGGGGGTCTTACCGGGGAGCTGTTTTTT. It specifies CASSYWTGGLTGELFF.

The genes are TRBV7-8 and TRBJ1-1, with D uncertain. Per the germline V gene, CDR1 is SGHVS and CDR2 is FQNEAQ. Trimming took off 11 bases at V and 2 bases at J, with 6 bases between the two ends. The CDR3 contains 10 residues. This CDR3 reads CASFNTEAFF. The DNA for the CDR3 is TGTGCCTCGTTTAACACTGAAGCTTTCTTT.

The gene calls are TRBV11-1 and TRBJ2-7; 7 positions agree with TRBD2. This CDR3 comprises 13 residues. The germline gives CDR1 SGHAT, CDR2 FQDESV (reference sequence). V dropped 4 bases and J dropped 3; count of bases not matched to a gene: 3. This CDR3 reads CASSSWGGYEQYF. CDR3 nucleotides: TGTGCCAGCAGCTCCTGGGGGGGCTACGAGCAGTACTTC.

The chain joins TRBV30 to TRBJ1-5; 8 bases match TRBD1. Germline CDR1 and CDR2: GTSNPN and SVGIG (reference sequence). V lost 3 bases and J lost 4; bases outside the gene matches: 17. There are 18 residues in the CDR3. The CDR3: CAWSDLKPGQGDNQPQHF. For the CDR3, the DNA is TGTGCCTGGAGCGATCTAAAGCCCGGACAGGGAGATAATCAGCCCCAGCATTTT. The variable domain in full, with the rest retrieved from reference TRBV30 and TRBJ1-5, is SQTIHQWPATLVQPVGSPLSLECTVEGTSNPNLYWYRQAAGRGLQLLFYSVGIGQISSEVPQNLSASRPQDRQFILSSKKLLLSDSGFYLCAWSDLKPGQGDNQPQHFGDGTRLSIL.

The V gene is TRBV5-1, the J gene TRBJ2-1; D is perhaps TRBD2 (6 bases). This CDR3 contains 17 residues. Germline CDR1 is SGHRS and CDR2 is YFSETQ. V shed 3 bases and J shed 9 bases, with 25 bases lying between them. For the CDR3, the DNA is TGCGCCAGCAGCTACGGGGGACGGAACCTAGCTAAGACTGAGCAGTTCTTC. Protein product: CASSYGGRNLAKTEQFF.

The chain couples TRBV29-1 to TRBJ2-5; D unresolved. The CDR3 covers 13 residues. With 1 base removed from V and 3 bases from J, the gap between germline ends came to 9 bases. Germline CDR1 reads SQVTM; CDR2 reads ANQGSEA. CDR3 in DNA: TGCAGCGTTGAAGTATTAACAGAAGAGACCCAGTACTTC. It translates to CSVEVLTEETQYF.

The V and J genes are TRBV5-1 and TRBJ1-1; D call uncertain. Germline V CDR1 and CDR2: SGHRS, YFSETQ. V was cut by 0 bases and J by 1 base, with 4 bases left in between. CDR3 length equals 13 residues. In nucleotides, the CDR3 is TGCGCCAGCAGCTTGGGCGGGAACACTGAAGCTTTCTTT. This codes for CASSLGGNTEAFF.

This clone was observed a single time. This chain joins TRBV7-2 and TRBJ2-7; TRBD2 agrees at 11 bases. Germline V gives CDR1 SGHTA, CDR2 FQGNSA. The CDR3 runs 14 residues. V shed 6 bases, J shed 6 bases, and the junction held 7 bases outside the gene matches. CDR3 protein: CASRVGLAGGEQYF. CDR3 coding DNA: TGTGCCAGCAGGGTGGGGCTAGCGGGAGGCGAGCAGTACTTC. Full variable domain (rest looked up from reference TRBV7-2 and TRBJ2-7): GAGVSQSPSNKVTEKGKDVELRCDPISGHTALYWYRQSLGQGLEFLIYFQGNSAPDKSGLPSDRFSAERTGGSVSTLTIQRTQQEDSAVYLCASRVGLAGGEQYFGPGTRLTVT.